A selection of T cell receptor beta chains follows, all from one sample in a study of T cell responses to AZD1222 COVID-19 vaccine. Repertoires were generated with immunoSEQ multiplex PCR, while TCRdb's copy carries only in-frame clones and drops some. The sample lists roughly 140,000 clones; 90% to 95% were seen once. Specimen: peripheral blood, collected 28 days after the second AZD1222 dose. The source is an adult who received the AZD1222 COVID-19 vaccine. CDR3s include the opening cysteine and the closing phenylalanine or tryptophan. The order of the fields is CDR3 length, clone size, V gene, J gene, D gene, CDR3 protein, CDR3 DNA. D genes are given only for firm matches. Size values are once, few and many counts, or a class for expanded clones, and some rows have none.

CDR3 length: 14
clone size: -
V gene: TRBV28
J gene: TRBJ2-1
D gene: TRBD2
CDR3 protein: CASSGLAGGNEQFF
CDR3 DNA: TGTGCCAGCAGTGGACTAGCGGGAGGGAATGAGCAGTTCTTC

CDR3 length: 12
clone size: -
V gene: TRBV6-1
J gene: TRBJ2-1
D gene: TRBD1
CDR3 protein: CASSCPRQGQFF
CDR3 DNA: TGTGCCAGCAGTTGCCCCAGACAGGGCCAGTTCTTC

CDR3 length: 13
clone size: -
V gene: TRBV7-2
J gene: TRBJ2-1
D gene: TRBD2
CDR3 protein: CASSRTSGIEQFF
CDR3 DNA: TGTGCCAGCAGTCGGACTAGCGGGATTGAGCAGTTCTTC

CDR3 length: 15
clone size: -
V gene: TRBV2
J gene: TRBJ2-7
D gene: TRBD1
CDR3 protein: CASSQPGQGLYEQYF
CDR3 DNA: TGTGCCAGCAGCCAACCGGGACAGGGCCTCTACGAGCAGTACTTC

CDR3 length: 13
clone size: -
V gene: TRBV4-2
J gene: TRBJ1-3
D gene: -
CDR3 protein: CASSQGVKKPIYF
CDR3 DNA: TGTGCCAGCAGCCAAGGCGTCAAGAAGCCCATATATTTT

CDR3 length: 14
clone size: -
V gene: TRBV5-1
J gene: TRBJ1-2
D gene: TRBD1
CDR3 protein: CASSVGTDNYGYTF
CDR3 DNA: TGCGCCAGCAGCGTCGGGACAGATAACTATGGCTACACCTTC

CDR3 length: 14
clone size: -
V gene: TRBV6-5
J gene: TRBJ2-3
D gene: -
CDR3 protein: CASVSRGLLDTQYF
CDR3 DNA: TGTGCCAGCGTCTCTCGGGGGCTTTTAGATACGCAGTATTTT

CDR3 length: 15
clone size: once
V gene: TRBV2
J gene: TRBJ2-1
D gene: TRBD1
CDR3 protein: CASSLDRASYNEQFF
CDR3 DNA: TGTGCCAGCAGTCTAGACAGGGCTTCCTACAATGAGCAGTTCTTC

CDR3 length: 15
clone size: -
V gene: TRBV6-5
J gene: TRBJ2-1
D gene: TRBD2
CDR3 protein: CASSQLATSYNEQFF
CDR3 DNA: TGTGCCAGCAGTCAACTAGCGACGTCCTACAATGAGCAGTTCTTC

CDR3 length: 15
clone size: -
V gene: TRBV18
J gene: TRBJ1-6
D gene: -
CDR3 protein: CASSPGLSPNSPLHF
CDR3 DNA: TGTGCCAGCTCACCCGGACTGTCCCCTAATTCACCCCTCCACTTT

CDR3 length: 14
clone size: -
V gene: TRBV30
J gene: TRBJ2-7
D gene: TRBD2
CDR3 protein: CAWRRLAGGDEQYF
CDR3 DNA: TGTGCCTGGAGGCGACTAGCGGGAGGAGACGAGCAGTACTTC

CDR3 length: 17
clone size: -
V gene: TRBV30
J gene: TRBJ1-2
D gene: TRBD1
CDR3 protein: CAWVWGQGARANYGYTF
CDR3 DNA: TGTGCCTGGGTGTGGGGACAGGGGGCGCGGGCTAACTATGGCTACACCTTC

CDR3 length: 13
clone size: -
V gene: TRBV28
J gene: TRBJ2-1
D gene: -
CDR3 protein: CASSLYADNEQFF
CDR3 DNA: TGTGCCAGCAGTTTATACGCCGACAATGAGCAGTTCTTC

CDR3 length: 17
clone size: -
V gene: TRBV6-1
J gene: TRBJ2-6
D gene: TRBD1
CDR3 protein: CASSEGQGVSGANVLTF
CDR3 DNA: TGTGCCAGCAGTGAGGGACAGGGGGTCTCTGGGGCCAACGTCCTGACTTTC

CDR3 length: 17
clone size: -
V gene: TRBV19
J gene: TRBJ2-2
D gene: -
CDR3 protein: CASSIGAGRRNTGELFF
CDR3 DNA: TGTGCCAGTAGTATTGGGGCGGGAAGGCGGAACACCGGGGAGCTGTTTTTT

CDR3 length: 14
clone size: -
V gene: TRBV10-3
J gene: TRBJ1-6
D gene: -
CDR3 protein: CAIRAGTGNSPLHF
CDR3 DNA: TGTGCCATCAGGGCCGGTACAGGGAACTCACCCCTCCACTTT

CDR3 length: 13
clone size: -
V gene: TRBV3-1/TRBV3-2
J gene: TRBJ2-1
D gene: -
CDR3 protein: CASSISGPNEQFF
CDR3 DNA: TGTGCCAGCAGCATATCGGGGCCCAATGAGCAGTTCTTC

CDR3 length: 12
clone size: -
V gene: TRBV5-1
J gene: TRBJ1-1
D gene: -
CDR3 protein: CASSLVNTEAFF
CDR3 DNA: TGCGCCAGCAGCTTGGTGAACACTGAAGCTTTCTTT

CDR3 length: 14
clone size: few
V gene: TRBV28
J gene: TRBJ2-2
D gene: -
CDR3 protein: CASSSMGDTGELFF
CDR3 DNA: TGTGCCAGCAGTTCCATGGGAGACACCGGGGAGCTGTTTTTT

CDR3 length: 16
clone size: -
V gene: TRBV6-2/TRBV6-3
J gene: TRBJ1-4
D gene: -
CDR3 protein: CASSSSRRASEEKLFF
CDR3 DNA: TGTGCCAGCAGTTCCTCCCGAAGGGCCAGTGAGGAAAAACTGTTTTTT

CDR3 length: 10
clone size: -
V gene: TRBV28
J gene: TRBJ1-1
D gene: -
CDR3 protein: CASSEVEAFF
CDR3 DNA: TGTGCCAGCAGCGAAGTTGAAGCTTTCTTT

CDR3 length: 13
clone size: few
V gene: TRBV29-1
J gene: TRBJ1-5
D gene: -
CDR3 protein: CSAGATLNQPQHF
CDR3 DNA: TGCAGCGCCGGGGCAACCCTAAATCAGCCCCAGCATTTT

CDR3 length: 13
clone size: once
V gene: TRBV24-1
J gene: TRBJ2-7
D gene: TRBD2
CDR3 protein: CATSGGGRIEQYF
CDR3 DNA: TGTGCCACCAGTGGTGGCGGGAGGATCGAGCAGTACTTC

CDR3 length: 13
clone size: -
V gene: TRBV7-3
J gene: TRBJ2-7
D gene: -
CDR3 protein: CASSYQPGYEQYF
CDR3 DNA: TGTGCCAGCAGCTACCAGCCAGGTTACGAGCAGTACTTC

CDR3 length: 12
clone size: -
V gene: TRBV24-1
J gene: TRBJ2-5
D gene: TRBD1
CDR3 protein: CATSSGGETQYF
CDR3 DNA: TGTGCCACCAGTTCAGGGGGAGAGACCCAGTACTTC

CDR3 length: 15
clone size: -
V gene: TRBV27
J gene: TRBJ1-1
D gene: TRBD1
CDR3 protein: CASSPATGANTEAFF
CDR3 DNA: TGTGCCAGCAGTCCGGCGACAGGGGCGAACACTGAAGCTTTCTTT

CDR3 length: 14
clone size: -
V gene: TRBV6-5
J gene: TRBJ2-2
D gene: -
CDR3 protein: CASRATGNTGELFF
CDR3 DNA: TGTGCCAGCAGAGCTACAGGGAACACCGGGGAGCTGTTTTTT